The 15 T cell receptor beta chains listed next were all sequenced from one sample in a study of monozygotic twins with inflammatory bowel disease. TCRdb reprocessed the 5' RACE reads, with one entry per CDR3 protein and no DNA. The table lists about 450,000 distinct CDR3 sequences. The sample consisted of blood. The receptors shown here come from a human donor with ulcerative colitis or Crohn's disease, or a healthy co-twin of an affected twin (not recorded which).

The chain joins TRBV5-1 to TRBJ2-2; lacking DNA, the TRBD1 call made by TCRdb goes unchecked. The CDR3 has 15 residues. Germline values: CDR1 SGHRS, CDR2 YFSETQ. The CDR3 here is CASSPGGQHTGELFF.

This chain links TRBV12-3 or TRBV12-4 with TRBJ2-7; lacking DNA, the TRBD2 call made by TCRdb goes unchecked. CDR3 length: 14 amino acids. The CDR3 spells CASSLGAGAREQYF.

The chain is built from TRBV6-5 and TRBJ2-7; TCRdb's D call, TRBD1, is unchecked because there is no DNA. Germline V gene sequence: CDR1 MNHEY, CDR2 SVGAGI. This CDR3 region has 16 residues. The CDR3 loop is CASSSTRDSLTYEQYF.

J is TRBJ1-3 and V is TRBV18. The CDR3 length is 13 residues. Germline values: CDR1 KGHSH, CDR2 LQKENI. CDR3 sequence reads: CASSPSIGNTIYF.

The V call is TRBV25-1, the J call TRBJ1-3; TCRdb designates TRBD1, a call that cannot be tested without DNA. The germline CDR1 and CDR2 sequences are MGHDK and SYGVNS. The CDR3 is 15 residues long. CDR3 protein: CASTGTPELGNTIYF.

V and J are TRBV20-1 and TRBJ1-4; with no DNA, the TCRdb D assignment of TRBD1 cannot be verified. Germline V gene data show CDR1 as DFQATT and CDR2 as SNEGSKA (reference sequence). The length of the CDR3 is 14 residues. CDR3 residues: CSALGQGTNEKLFF.

The chain couples TRBV6-5 to TRBJ2-1; absent DNA, TCRdb's TRBD1 call cannot be checked. The CDR3 covers 14 residues. Per the germline V gene, CDR1 is MNHEY and CDR2 is SVGAGI. CDR3 residues: CASTYWQGSNEQFF.

The V call is TRBV10-3, the J call TRBJ1-1; TCRdb indicates TRBD1, and absent DNA this call remains unverified. CDR1 ENHRY and CDR2 SYGVKD come from the germline V gene. This CDR3 contains 13 residues. The chain's CDR3 is CAIAGTANTEAFF.

The CDR3 protein is CASSPWAEGSQPQHF. This chain connects TRBV7-9 to TRBJ1-5. The CDR3 runs to 15 residues. Germline V gene lookup returns CDR1 SEHNR and CDR2 FQNEAQ (reference sequence).

V and J are TRBV19 and TRBJ2-1; TCRdb gives TRBD2 as the D gene, but with no DNA this cannot be confirmed. CDR3 length: 17 residues. In germline, CDR1 is LNHDA, CDR2 SQIVND (reference sequence). This chain's CDR3 is CASSIWGRGGPMNEQFF.

The chain recombines TRBV10-3 with TRBJ2-7; no DNA is available, so the TRBD1 call from TCRdb remains unchecked. Per germline, CDR1 ENHRY and CDR2 SYGVKD. The length of the CDR3 is 13 residues. The CDR3 loop reads CAISDGPPGEQYF.

This chain connects TRBV2 to TRBJ2-7; TCRdb picks TRBD2, but there is no DNA to check that call. Germline CDR1 and CDR2: SNHLY and FYNNEI. The CDR3 totals 14 residues. The CDR3 here is CASVASGNSYEQYF.

The chain uses TRBV29-1 and TRBJ2-1; TCRdb designates TRBD2, a call that cannot be tested without DNA. Germline V gives CDR1 SQVTM, CDR2 ANQGSEA. The CDR3 runs 15 residues. This chain's CDR3 is CSVEPGLAGVNEQFF.

The chain carries TRBV29-1 and TRBJ1-2; TCRdb lists TRBD1, though no DNA is available to test this call. The CDR3 is 12 residues long. Germline V gene lookup returns CDR1 SQVTM and CDR2 ANQGSEA. This chain's CDR3 is CSVDTGNYGYTF.

The rearrangement links TRBV19 to TRBJ2-1; TCRdb indicates TRBD1, and absent DNA this call remains unverified. Germline V lookup: CDR1 LNHDA, CDR2 SQIVND (reference sequence). The CDR3 extends over 16 amino acids. The CDR3 loop reads CASSIEARGYYNEQFF. The full variable domain, in which reference TRBV19 and TRBJ2-1 provide the parts outside the CDR3, is DGGITQSPKYLFRKEGQNVTLSCEQNLNHDAMYWYRQDPGQGLRLIYYSQIVNDFQKGDIAEGYSVSREKKESFPLTVTSAQKNPTAFYLCASSIEARGYYNEQFFGPGTRLTVL.